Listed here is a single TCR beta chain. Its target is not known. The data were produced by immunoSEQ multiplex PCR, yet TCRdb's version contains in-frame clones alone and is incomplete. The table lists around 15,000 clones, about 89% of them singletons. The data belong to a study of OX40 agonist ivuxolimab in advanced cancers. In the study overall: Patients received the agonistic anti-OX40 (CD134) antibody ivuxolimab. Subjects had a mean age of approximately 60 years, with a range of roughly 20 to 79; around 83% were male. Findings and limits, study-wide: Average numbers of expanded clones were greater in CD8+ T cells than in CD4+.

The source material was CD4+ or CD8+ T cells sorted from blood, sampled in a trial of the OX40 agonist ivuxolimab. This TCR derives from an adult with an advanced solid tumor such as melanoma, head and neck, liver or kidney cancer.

The CDR3 loop is CASSTTGTNTGELFF. CDR3 nucleotides: TGTGCCAGCAGCACCACCGGGACGAACACCGGGGAGCTGTTTTTT. This chain joins TRBV9 and TRBJ2-2; a weak D match, TRBD2 (5 bases). There are 15 residues in the CDR3. Trimming cost V 4 bases and J 0 bases, with 10 bases left between them. The V gene's germline CDR1 is SGDLS and CDR2 YYNGEE.